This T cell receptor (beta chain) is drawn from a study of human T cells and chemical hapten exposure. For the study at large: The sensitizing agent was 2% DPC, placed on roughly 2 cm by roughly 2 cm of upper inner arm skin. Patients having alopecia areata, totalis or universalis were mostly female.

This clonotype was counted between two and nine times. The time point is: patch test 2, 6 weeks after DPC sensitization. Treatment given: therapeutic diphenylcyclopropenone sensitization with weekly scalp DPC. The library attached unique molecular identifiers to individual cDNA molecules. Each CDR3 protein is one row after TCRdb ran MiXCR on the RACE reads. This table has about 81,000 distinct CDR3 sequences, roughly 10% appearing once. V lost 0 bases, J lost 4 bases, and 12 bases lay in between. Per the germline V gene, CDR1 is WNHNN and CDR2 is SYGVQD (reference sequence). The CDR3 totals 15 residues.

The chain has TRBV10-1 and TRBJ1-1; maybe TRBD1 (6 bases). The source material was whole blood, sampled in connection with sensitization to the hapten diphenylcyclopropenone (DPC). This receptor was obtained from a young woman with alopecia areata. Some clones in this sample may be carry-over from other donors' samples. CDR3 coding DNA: TGCGCCAGCAGTGAGTCAATCGGACAGATCACTGAAGCTTTCTTT. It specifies CASSESIGQITEAFF.